A single count supports the clone carrying this TCR beta chain. The data derive from a study of CD8 T cells in Susac syndrome. Reverse transcription of 0.5 to 1 ug RNA used random hexamers. The TCR beta CDR3 was amplified by immunoSEQ multiplex PCR across 54 Vbeta, 13 Jbeta. TCRdb analysed the immunoSEQ multiplex PCR reads with MiXCR anew, one entry per CDR3 protein. This sample has hundreds of thousands of distinct CDR3 sequences; roughly 81% occur once, and the top ten carry about 0.11%. The sample was CD8+ T cells from PBMCs. The sequence came from a human donor with multiple sclerosis.

The CDR3 DNA follows: TGTGCCAGCAGCCAGGGGACAGGGAACACTGAAGCTTTCTTT. This encodes CASSQGTGNTEAFF. The chain links TRBV14 to TRBJ1-1, with TRBD1 matching over 8 bases. This CDR3 region has 14 residues. Unmatched junction bases numbered 1, after V lost 3 bases and J lost 1 base. The V gene's germline CDR1 is SGHDN and CDR2 FVKESK.